Sequencing of this T cell receptor (beta chain) was carried out in a study of T cell responses to AZD1222 COVID-19 vaccine. This clone was counted a single time. The V gene's germline CDR1 is MNHEY and CDR2 SVGAGI. The CDR3 totals 14 residues. V was pared by 2 bases and J by 7 bases, with 12 bases between. Clones were sequenced by immunoSEQ multiplex PCR, and TCRdb holds only the in-frame ones, with some missing. The table has about 97,000 clones, about 88% seen once. The chain employs TRBV6-5 and TRBJ1-3; D not certain. The source material was peripheral blood, sampled on day 0 of AZD1222 vaccination. This sequence was found in an adult in good health. The CDR3, as DNA: TGTGCCAGCAGTTACGATCCCTCTGCTAACACCATATATTTT. Translation gives CASSYDPSANTIYF.